This T cell receptor (beta chain) is drawn from a study of PD-L1 blockade in urothelial cancer. On the study more broadly: Males with urothelial cancer arising in the bladder constituted about 85% of the roughly 29 patients. Previous chemotherapy exposure amounted to 0 to 3 regimens for patients. T cell content in blood samples showed a median of 141,255.

Regarding time point: peripheral blood 6 weeks after treatment start. Pretreatment and on-treatment samples were taken, numbering 1 to 8 per patient. The germline CDR1 and CDR2 sequences are LNHDA and SQIVND (reference sequence). CDR3 length: 15 residues. V was shortened by 2 bases and J by 4 bases, with 12 bases between the two germline ends. The repertoire was sequenced with immunoSEQ multiplex PCR; TCRdb's copy has only in-frame clones and lacks some. The sample lists around 50,000 clones, 88% occurring once. The source was PBMCs, collected around atezolizumab (anti-PD-L1) treatment. V is TRBV19 and J is TRBJ1-3; D uncertain. The origin of this receptor is a man aged 55-75 years with urothelial cancer. The CDR3 DNA reads TGTGCCAGTAGTATACGGGGAGTATCCGGAAACACCATATATTTT. Amino acid sequence: CASSIRGVSGNTIYF.